These 30 T cell receptor beta chains were sequenced from one sample in a study of blood T cell repertoires in COVID-19. Here immunoSEQ multiplex PCR was the method, and the copy in TCRdb shows in-frame clones only, minus some. The sample records some 130,000 clones, approximately 88% being singletons. Sequences were obtained from peripheral blood. Receptors were obtained from a man aged 45-65 years with acute or convalescent COVID-19.

The chain employs TRBV4-1 and TRBJ2-2; D uncertain. From germline, CDR1 is MGHRA and CDR2 YSYEKL. The germline V and J ends were trimmed by 4 bases and 3 bases, with 12 bases remaining between them. The CDR3 is 15 amino acids. This CDR3 reads CASSLKGADTGELFF. In DNA form, the CDR3 reads TGCGCCAGCAGCCTTAAAGGAGCAGACACCGGGGAGCTGTTTTTT.

The rearrangement links TRBV5-1 to TRBJ1-3; D remains ambiguous. Germline V gene data show CDR1 as SGHRS and CDR2 as YFSETQ. Between the trimmed V and J ends, which lost 0 bases and 0 bases, there was a span of 10 bases. The CDR3 has 16 residues. In DNA form, the CDR3 reads TGCGCCAGCAGCTTGGCCGACGGGATCTCTGGAAACACCATATATTTT. Amino acids: CASSLADGISGNTIYF. Combining the CDR3 with reference TRBV5-1 and TRBJ1-3 gives the whole variable domain KAGVTQTPRYLIKTRGQQVTLSCSPISGHRSVSWYQQTPGQGLQFLFEYFSETQRNKGNFPGRFSGRQFSNSRSEMNVSTLELGDSALYLCASSLADGISGNTIYFGEGSWLTVV.

The chain combines TRBV5-1 with TRBJ2-2, with no clear D. Germline assignment: CDR1 SGHRS and CDR2 YFSETQ. The CDR3 length is 18 residues. The germline V and J ends were trimmed by 4 bases and 4 bases, with 23 bases remaining between them. CDR3 amino acids: CASSPWPTGSSSTGELFF. In nucleotides, the CDR3 is TGCGCCAGCAGCCCCTGGCCAACCGGAAGTTCTAGCACCGGGGAGCTGTTTTTT.

The chain has TRBV4-1 and TRBJ2-7; D unresolved. The CDR3 contains 16 residues. CDR1 is MGHRA, CDR2 YSYEKL, per germline. Between the trimmed V and J ends, which lost 4 bases and 2 bases, there was a span of 18 bases. The DNA for the CDR3 is TGCGCCAGCAGCCTACTACCGCCCCCCTATACCTACGAGCAGTACTTC. It codes for CASSLLPPPYTYEQYF.

V and J are TRBV2 and TRBJ2-3; 12 nucleotides align to TRBD2. CDR3 size: 17 residues. The V and J ends lost 6 bases and 2 bases, in that order; junction bases with no gene match: 9. Germline CDR1 reads SNHLY; CDR2 reads FYNNEI. CDR3 sequence: CASSGFLAGGFTDTQYF. CDR3 DNA: TGTGCCAGCAGCGGCTTCCTAGCGGGAGGGTTCACAGATACGCAGTATTTT.

V gene TRBV7-9 combines with J gene TRBJ2-3; 9 nucleotides line up with TRBD1. This CDR3 spans 15 amino acids. Germline V gene lookup returns CDR1 SEHNR and CDR2 FQNEAQ (reference sequence). The V gene end was trimmed by 6 bases and the J gene end by 0 bases; junction bases not matched to a gene: 4. The CDR3 DNA reads TGTGCCAGCAGGCCTACAGGGGGCAGCACAGATACGCAGTATTTT. Translating it yields CASRPTGGSTDTQYF.

J is TRBJ2-7 and V is TRBV28; 8 bases agree with TRBD2. With 7 bases clipped from V and 4 bases from J, the junction kept 15 bases outside the gene matches. The CDR3 is 16 residues long. Germline V lookup: CDR1 MDHEN, CDR2 SYDVKM. The CDR3 region is CASTGQAGVGLYEQYF. The CDR3 coding sequence is TGTGCCAGCACTGGCCAAGCGGGAGTGGGATTGTACGAGCAGTACTTC.

As regards this clone: This CDR3 is also generated by other DNA sequences in the sample. The chain has TRBV6-1 and TRBJ1-2; D might be TRBD1 (6 bases). The germline V gene has CDR1 MNHNS and CDR2 SASEGT. V lost 3 bases to trimming and J lost 4 bases, with 9 bases between them. The CDR3 totals 13 residues. CDR3 sequence (DNA): TGTGCCAGCAGTGAGCGGGGGCCCTATGGCTACACCTTC. Protein product: CASSERGPYGYTF.

The chain combines TRBV21-1 with TRBJ2-5; TRBD1 reflects the table's D call only, with no check against the DNA. TRBV21-1 counts as a pseudogene. The CDR3 spans 13 residues. In DNA, the CDR3 is TGTGCCAGCAGCAGTGGGACAGAAGAGACCCAGTACTTC. Amino acids: CASSSGTEETQYF.

The V gene is TRBV11-2, the J gene TRBJ2-3; maybe TRBD1 (6 bases). Germline assignment: CDR1 SGHAT and CDR2 FQNNGV. There are 17 residues in the CDR3. Trimming stripped 4 bases from V and 0 bases from J, with 17 bases between. CDR3 sequence: CASSWSVGAYSTDTQYF. As DNA, the CDR3 is TGTGCCAGCAGCTGGAGCGTGGGGGCCTATAGCACAGATACGCAGTATTTT.

In this sample, this clone turned up once. The CDR3 nucleotides are TGTGCCAGCAGCTTGATAACAGGGGGGACTAATGAGCAGTTCTTC. Translating it yields CASSLITGGTNEQFF. This chain joins TRBV5-6 and TRBJ2-1; TRBD1 aligns across 8 bases. The CDR3 runs to 15 residues. Trimming took 1 base from V and 7 from J; bases not matched to a gene: 7. Germline V gene sequence: CDR1 SGHDT, CDR2 YYEEEE.

The chain combines TRBV10-3 with TRBJ1-1; D perhaps matches TRBD1 (5 bases). CDR1 and CDR2 from the germline V gene are ENHRY and SYGVKD. Between the trimmed V and J ends, which lost 2 bases and 10 bases, there was a span of 23 bases. The CDR3 covers 16 residues. The CDR3 DNA follows: TGTGCCATCAGTGAGGGGGCAGGGAGCCGCAAAGCGGGAGCTTTCTTT. This encodes CAISEGAGSRKAGAFF.

The CDR3, as DNA: TGTGCCAGCAGCCGGGACAGGGGCGGTCGGACTGAAGCTTTCTTT. It yields the protein CASSRDRGGRTEAFF. V and J are TRBV6-4 and TRBJ1-1; TRBD1 agrees at 10 bases. CDR3 length: 15 amino acids. V lost 6 bases to trimming and J lost 5 bases; unmatched junction nucleotides: 9. The germline CDR1 and CDR2 sequences are MRHNA and SNTAGT.

The J gene is TRBJ2-5, the V gene TRBV18, with unresolved D. Germline CDR1 and CDR2: KGHSH and LQKENI. This CDR3 has 13 amino acids. V gave up 5 bases and J gave up 3 bases, with 10 bases separating them. This CDR3 is CASSVGRKETQYF. The CDR3 DNA is TGTGCCAGCTCAGTGGGCCGTAAAGAGACCCAGTACTTC.

The chain joins TRBV7-9 to TRBJ1-2; D not resolved. Germline values: CDR1 SEHNR, CDR2 FQNEAQ (reference sequence). This CDR3 contains 14 residues. V lost 5 bases and J lost 7, with 17 bases in between. CDR3 loop: CASSPPAAMGGYTF. CDR3 coding DNA: TGTGCCAGCAGCCCACCCGCAGCGATGGGTGGCTACACCTTC.

V gene TRBV15 combines with J gene TRBJ2-2; the match to TRBD2 covers 9 bases. CDR3 length equals 17 residues. The V and J ends lost 8 bases and 4 bases, in that order; junction bases with no gene match: 14. Germline loops: CDR1 LNHNV, CDR2 YYDKDF (reference sequence). CDR3 sequence reads: CATRNYWISGSTGELFF. The DNA of the CDR3 is TGTGCCACCCGAAACTACTGGATTAGCGGGAGCACCGGGGAGCTGTTTTTT.

This rearrangement joins TRBV18 to TRBJ1-2; 10 bases map to TRBD1. The CDR3 runs 14 residues. In germline, CDR1 is KGHSH, CDR2 LQKENI. After removal of 3 bases from V and 6 bases from J, the junction contained 4 bases not matched to a gene. This CDR3 reads CASSPSTGGDGYTF. CDR3 sequence (DNA): TGTGCCAGCTCACCTTCGACAGGGGGCGATGGCTACACCTTC. The entire variable domain, with the rest obtained from reference TRBV18 and TRBJ1-2, is as follows: NAGVMQNPRHLVRRRGQEARLRCSPMKGHSHVYWYRQLPEEGLKFMVYLQKENIIDESGMPKERFSAEFPKEGPSILRIQQVVRGDSAAYFCASSPSTGGDGYTFGSGTRLTVV.

The chain employs TRBV15 and TRBJ1-2; 9 nucleotides match TRBD1. The CDR3 totals 16 residues. After removal of 2 bases from V and 4 bases from J, the junction contained 8 bases not matched to a gene. Germline values: CDR1 LNHNV, CDR2 YYDKDF (reference sequence). The CDR3 region has the DNA TGTGCCACCAGCAGAATCCGGGACAGGGCAACCTATGGCTACACCTTC. It translates to CATSRIRDRATYGYTF.

The chain combines TRBV11-2 with TRBJ2-5; tentative D call: TRBD2 (7 bases). The length of the CDR3 is 16 residues. Germline CDR1 is SGHAT and CDR2 is FQNNGV. With 4 bases removed from V and 5 bases from J, the gap between germline ends came to 20 bases. The CDR3 bases are TGTGCCAGCAGCTCGGGGGGCGGGCAAATGGGGGAGACCCAGTACTTC. This translates into CASSSGGGQMGETQYF.

The CDR3 region has the DNA TGTGCCAGCAGCCGCAATGGTAGGCGAGACAGGAACACTGAAGCTTTCTTT. This sequence encodes CASSRNGRRDRNTEAFF. The J gene is TRBJ1-1, the V gene TRBV7-2; D may be TRBD1 (5 bases). Per germline, CDR1 SGHTA and CDR2 FQGNSA. The CDR3 consists of 17 residues. V shed 5 bases and J shed 1 base, with 20 bases lying between them.

Comments on this clone: The junction departs from the called germline gene at one end, perhaps through a read error. The genes are TRBV7-2 and TRBJ1-5, with a possible D match to TRBD1 (6 bases). This CDR3 comprises 13 residues. Per the germline V gene, CDR1 is SGHTA and CDR2 is FQGNSA. The CDR3 reads CASTLQGDQPQHF. The CDR3 DNA sequence: TGTGCCAGCACCTTACAGGGCGATCAGCCCCAGCATTTT.

This clone showed up just a few times. The chain uses TRBV5-5 and TRBJ2-7, with 10 bases fitting TRBD2. The germline V gene encodes CDR1 SGHKS and CDR2 YYEKEE (reference sequence). This CDR3 spans 17 amino acids. The V gene end was trimmed by 1 base and the J gene end by 2 bases; junction bases not matched to a gene: 9. The CDR3 DNA sequence: TGTGCCAGCAGCTTGAGTGTTGTTCTAGCGGGGGCCTACGAGCAGTACTTC. This encodes CASSLSVVLAGAYEQYF. Full variable domain (outside the CDR3, taken from reference TRBV5-5 and TRBJ2-7): DAGVTQSPTHLIKTRGQQVTLRCSPISGHKSVSWYQQVLGQGPQFIFQYYEKEERGRGNFPDRFSARQFPNYSSELNVNALLLGDSALYLCASSLSVVLAGAYEQYFGPGTRLTVT.

This rearrangement joins TRBV12-3 or TRBV12-4 to TRBJ1-1, with D tentatively TRBD1 (5 bases). There are 12 residues in the CDR3. The V end was cut by 4 bases, the J end by 11 bases, with 14 bases between. The CDR3 loop is CASSYGGEGAFF. The CDR3 nucleotides read TGTGCCAGCAGTTACGGGGGAGAGGGGGCTTTCTTT.

The chain employs TRBV6-1 and TRBJ1-1, with no clear D. CDR1 MNHNS and CDR2 SASEGT come from the germline V gene. This CDR3 contains 14 residues. V lost 0 bases and J lost 14, with 19 bases in between. Here the CDR3 DNA reads TGTGCCAGCAGTGAAGCCCACCGGGATTTCCCTCCGTTCTTT. It translates to CASSEAHRDFPPFF.

J is TRBJ2-1 and V is TRBV27; maybe TRBD1 (6 bases). The germline V and J ends were trimmed by 3 bases and 15 bases, with 21 bases remaining between them. This CDR3 is built from 14 residues. Germline CDR1 reads MNHEY; CDR2 reads SMNVEV (reference sequence). The CDR3 bases are TGTGCCAGCAGTTTGTCAGAGGCGATAGGGGGATTGTTCTTC. This sequence encodes CASSLSEAIGGLFF.

This chain joins TRBV19 and TRBJ2-5; 14 bases match TRBD2. Germline V CDR1 and CDR2: LNHDA, SQIVND (reference sequence). V gave up 5 bases and J gave up 4 bases; unmatched junction bases: 6. The CDR3 totals 16 residues. As DNA, the CDR3 is TGTGCCAGTAGTCCCGGGACTAGCGGGAGTCTAGAGACCCAGTACTTC. Its translation is CASSPGTSGSLETQYF.

The chain employs TRBV5-6 and TRBJ1-6, with D maybe TRBD1 (5 bases). The CDR3 runs 15 residues. V was trimmed by 3 bases and J by 8 bases, leaving 15 bases between them. CDR1 is SGHDT, CDR2 YYEEEE, per germline. Written as DNA, the CDR3 is TGTGCCAGCAGCTCACTTAGGACGGGGGATTCACCCCTCCACTTT. Its protein product is CASSSLRTGDSPLHF. Using reference TRBV5-6 and TRBJ1-6 for the parts outside the CDR3, the full variable domain is DAGVTQSPTHLIKTRGQQVTLRCSPKSGHDTVSWYQQALGQGPQFIFQYYEEEERQRGNFPDRFSGHQFPNYSSELNVNALLLGDSALYLCASSSLRTGDSPLHFGNGTRLTVT.

The J gene is TRBJ2-3, the V gene TRBV28; the match to TRBD1 covers 7 bases. Germline V CDR1 and CDR2: MDHEN, SYDVKM. The CDR3 is 14 residues long. The V gene end was trimmed by 3 bases and the J gene end by 13 bases; junction bases not matched to a gene: 13. This chain's CDR3 is CASSLSPGQTIKYF. CDR3 nucleotide sequence: TGTGCCAGCAGTTTGTCACCGGGACAGACAATAAAGTATTTT.

The chain carries TRBV11-2 and TRBJ2-2; perhaps TRBD2 as D (5 bases). Germline V gene lookup returns CDR1 SGHAT and CDR2 FQNNGV. Trimming stripped 5 bases from V and 1 base from J, with 14 bases between. This CDR3 contains 16 residues. CDR3 loop: CASSPPGIRNTGELFF. CDR3 DNA: TGTGCCAGCAGCCCGCCGGGAATCCGGAACACCGGGGAGCTGTTTTTT.

The table lists this clone with a count of one. The gene calls are TRBV5-1 and TRBJ2-4, with 7 bases identical to TRBD2. The CDR3 length is 18 residues. J lost 0 bases, V lost 0 bases, and 9 bases had no gene match. Germline V gives CDR1 SGHRS, CDR2 YFSETQ. Here the CDR3 reads CASSLDGRGQLAKNIQYF. Here the CDR3 DNA reads TGCGCCAGCAGCTTGGATGGGAGGGGCCAGCTAGCCAAAAACATTCAGTACTTC.